What follows is one T cell receptor beta chain and its context. The antigen it recognizes is unknown. Base qualities are not at hand, and no much larger clone is one base apart. This sample was taken from a study of cytomegalovirus exposure and HLA in healthy donors listed by TCRdb under 2017. Study-wide context: According to a later analysis, the 120 or so validation repertoires were produced on the same platform as the roughly 700 repertoires of the first cohort. The aim of the study was to test whether cataloging public T cell receptors could identify signatures of past pathogen exposure. Besides the first cohort of some 670 subjects, a separate validation cohort made up of 90 to 150 different subjects was used. To predict cytomegalovirus infection status, the study brought together high-throughput TCR immunosequencing, statistical association of individual TCRs with disease status, and machine learning. On the study overall, not on this receptor specifically: The authors suggested that the approach could potentially be generalized to other disease states and immunological phenotypes. The classifier was reported to diagnose cytomegalovirus status with high specificity and sensitivity in both the original and validation cohorts. A later analysis had no HLA typing for the validation cohort, so co-occurrence there was scored across all 110 or so repertoires. Of the cluster scores, about 94% were above 0 in a later analysis, which found that TCRs clustered in the first cohort also tended to co-occur in the 120 validation repertoires. The study gave a list of some 150 TCR beta chains associated with cytomegalovirus. In vitro tests confirmed that three of the cytomegalovirus-associated TCR beta chains recognize cytomegalovirus antigens. Most TCR sequences were seen in very few donors, while some public TCRs were found in many individuals.

Donors formed part of the validation cohort, which comprised over a hundred subjects and was distinct from the first cohort of 670 or so subjects. To prepare the library, the immunoSEQ multiplex PCR assay was applied. Under the source paper's analysis protocol: A statistical classification framework was built to diagnose cytomegalovirus status from the catalog of TCR beta chain sequences. Entries here come from immuneACCESS through TCRdb and include only in-frame sequences with V and J called. Some clones fail to appear in such tables; in the studies checked, an unresolved V gene covers under half of the shortfall, and the cause of the remainder is unknown. Clonal size and the V and J genes are those of that table, whereas D and trimming came from the DNA. Here the sample has 80,000 to 95,000 clones; approximately 94% occur a single time. About 1.1% of the sample rests with the top ten. The CDR3 covers 13 residues, taking in both the cysteine and the phenylalanine. Just the 39-base CDR3 DNA is kept, in frame starting at base 1. Looking up the germline V gene (reference sequence) yields CDR1 LNHNV and CDR2 YYDKDF. Relative to germline, V is 6 bases shorter and J is 8 bases shorter, with 16 bases between their ends.

The TCR sequence derives from a woman aged 30 to 39 in good health and CMV-seropositive. Here the chain combines TRBV15 and TRBJ1-2; a weak D assignment points to TRBD1 (6 bases agree). The sequenced sample was PBMCs. The base sequence is TGTGCCACCAGGAAACAGGGAGTAGGCGGCTACACCTTC. The encoded protein is CATRKQGVGGYTF.